These 2 T cell receptor beta chains share one sample of origin, sequenced in a study of metastatic and nonmetastatic thyroid tumors. Each patient came to thyroid surgery without any prior treatment (of any kind). MiXCR re-clonotyped the PCR reads for TCRdb. The table shows tens of thousands of clones, with 22% occurring only once. The sequencing input was blood. The receptors shown here come from a female donor with papillary thyroid cancer or a benign thyroid nodule (not recorded which). Some clones in this sample may be carry-over from other donors' samples.

This clone was counted many times. The CDR3 sequence: CASSLAPPPGNEQFF. CDR3 DNA sequence: TGTGCCAGCAGCTTAGCTCCTCCGCCGGGGAATGAGCAGTTCTTC. The rearrangement joins TRBV7-8 to TRBJ2-1; possible D gene TRBD2, 5 bases. CDR3 length equals 15 residues. V was shortened by 0 bases and J by 7 bases, with 13 bases between the two germline ends. Germline V gives CDR1 SGHVS, CDR2 FQNEAQ.

This clone was counted ten times or more. CDR3 nucleotide sequence: TGTGCCAGCTCACTCACGGGGGCGGGAACCTACGAGCAGTACTTC. This sequence encodes CASSLTGAGTYEQYF. This sequence joins TRBV18 and TRBJ2-7; D possibly uses TRBD1 or TRBD2 (6 bases each). Germline values: CDR1 KGHSH, CDR2 LQKENI. This CDR3 comprises 15 residues. V lost 4 bases and J lost 2, with 15 bases in between.